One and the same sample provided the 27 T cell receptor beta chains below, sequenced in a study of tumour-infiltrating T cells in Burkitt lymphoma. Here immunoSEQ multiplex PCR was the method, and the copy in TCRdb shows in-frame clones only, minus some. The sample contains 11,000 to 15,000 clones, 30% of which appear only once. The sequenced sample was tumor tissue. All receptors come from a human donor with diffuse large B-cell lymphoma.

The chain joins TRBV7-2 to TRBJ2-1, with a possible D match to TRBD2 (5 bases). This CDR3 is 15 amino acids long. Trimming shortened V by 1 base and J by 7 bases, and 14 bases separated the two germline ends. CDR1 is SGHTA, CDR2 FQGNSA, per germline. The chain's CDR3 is CASSLGARRENEQFF. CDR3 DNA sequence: TGTGCCAGCAGCTTAGGAGCACGCCGGGAAAATGAGCAGTTCTTC.

CDR3 DNA sequence: TGTGCCAGCAGCGTCCTGTCTAGCTCCCAAGAGACCCAGTACTTC. As protein: CASSVLSSSQETQYF. This chain connects TRBV9 to TRBJ2-5, with D perhaps matching TRBD2 (5 bases). In germline, CDR1 is SGDLS, CDR2 YYNGEE. V was pared by 2 bases and J by 1 base, with 12 bases between. The CDR3 loop spans 15 amino acids.

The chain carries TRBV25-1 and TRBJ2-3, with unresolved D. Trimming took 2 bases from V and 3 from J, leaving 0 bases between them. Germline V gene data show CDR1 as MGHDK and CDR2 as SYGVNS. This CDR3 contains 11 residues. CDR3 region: CASSETDTQYF. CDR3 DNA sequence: TGTGCCAGCAGTGAAACAGATACGCAGTATTTT.

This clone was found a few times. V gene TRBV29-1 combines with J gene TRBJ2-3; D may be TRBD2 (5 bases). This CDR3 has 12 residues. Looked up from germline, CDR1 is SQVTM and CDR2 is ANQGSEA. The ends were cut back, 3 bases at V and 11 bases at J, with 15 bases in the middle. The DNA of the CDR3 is TGCAGCGTTGAGGATAACCGGGATCTGCAGTATTTT. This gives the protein CSVEDNRDLQYF.

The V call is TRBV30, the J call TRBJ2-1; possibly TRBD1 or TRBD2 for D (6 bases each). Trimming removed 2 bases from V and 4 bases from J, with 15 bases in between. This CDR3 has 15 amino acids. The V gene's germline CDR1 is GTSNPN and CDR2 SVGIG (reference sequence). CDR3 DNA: TGTGCCTGGAGTAGGGGGACTCAGAGTTACAATGAGCAGTTCTTC. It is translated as CAWSRGTQSYNEQFF.

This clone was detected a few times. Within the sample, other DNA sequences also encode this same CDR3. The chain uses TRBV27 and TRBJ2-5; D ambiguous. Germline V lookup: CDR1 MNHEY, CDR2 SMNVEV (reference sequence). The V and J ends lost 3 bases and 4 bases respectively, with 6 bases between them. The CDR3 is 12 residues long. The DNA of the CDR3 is TGTGCCAGCAGTTTGTCAGGAGAGACCCAGTACTTC. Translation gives CASSLSGETQYF.

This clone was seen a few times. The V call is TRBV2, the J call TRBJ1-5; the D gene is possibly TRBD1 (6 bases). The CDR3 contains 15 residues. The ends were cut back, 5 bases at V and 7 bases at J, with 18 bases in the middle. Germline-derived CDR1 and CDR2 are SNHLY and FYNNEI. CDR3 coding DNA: TGTGCCAGCAGTAACCTACAGGGCCCCGGACAGCCCCAGCATTTT. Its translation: CASSNLQGPGQPQHF. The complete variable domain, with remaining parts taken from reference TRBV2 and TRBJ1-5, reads EPEVTQTPSHQVTQMGQEVILRCVPISNHLYFYWYRQILGQKVEFLVSFYNNEISEKSEIFDDQFSVERPDGSNFTLKIRSTKLEDSAMYFCASSNLQGPGQPQHFGDGTRLSIL.

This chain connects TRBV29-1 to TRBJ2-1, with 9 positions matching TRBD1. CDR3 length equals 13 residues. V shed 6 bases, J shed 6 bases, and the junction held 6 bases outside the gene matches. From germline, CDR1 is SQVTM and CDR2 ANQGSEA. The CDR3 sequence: CSVIRDRVNEQFF. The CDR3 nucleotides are TGCAGCGTCATCCGGGACAGGGTCAATGAGCAGTTCTTC.

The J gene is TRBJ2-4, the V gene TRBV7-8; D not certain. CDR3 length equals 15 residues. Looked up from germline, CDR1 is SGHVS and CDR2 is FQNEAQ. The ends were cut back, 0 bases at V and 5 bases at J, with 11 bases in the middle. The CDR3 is CASSLAVSPQNIQYF. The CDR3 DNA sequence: TGTGCCAGCAGCTTAGCCGTTTCTCCCCAAAACATTCAGTACTTC.

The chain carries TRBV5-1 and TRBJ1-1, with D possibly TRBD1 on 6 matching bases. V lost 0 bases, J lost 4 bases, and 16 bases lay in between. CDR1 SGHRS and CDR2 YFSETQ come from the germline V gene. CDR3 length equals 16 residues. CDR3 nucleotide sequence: TGCGCCAGCAGCTTGGTCCCCCGGGGGGCGGGCACTGAAGCTTTCTTT. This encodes CASSLVPRGAGTEAFF.

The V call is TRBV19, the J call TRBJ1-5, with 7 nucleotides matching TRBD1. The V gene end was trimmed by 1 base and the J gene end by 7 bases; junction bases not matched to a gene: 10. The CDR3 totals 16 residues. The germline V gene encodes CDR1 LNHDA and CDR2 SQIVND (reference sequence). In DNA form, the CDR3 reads TGTGCCAGTAGTATAGGGTGGGACAGAAGGCTCCAGCCCCAGCATTTT. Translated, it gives CASSIGWDRRLQPQHF.

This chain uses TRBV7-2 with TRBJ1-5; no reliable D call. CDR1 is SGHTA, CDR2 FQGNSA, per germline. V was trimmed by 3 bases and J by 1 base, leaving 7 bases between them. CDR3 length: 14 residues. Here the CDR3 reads CASSFLESNQPQHF. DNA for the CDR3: TGTGCCAGCAGCTTCCTGGAGAGCAATCAGCCCCAGCATTTT.

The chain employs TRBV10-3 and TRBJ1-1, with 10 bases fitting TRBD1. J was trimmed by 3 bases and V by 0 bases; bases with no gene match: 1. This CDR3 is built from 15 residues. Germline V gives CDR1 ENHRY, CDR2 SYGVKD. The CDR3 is CAISESGTGDTEAFF. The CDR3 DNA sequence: TGTGCCATCAGTGAGTCCGGGACAGGGGACACTGAAGCTTTCTTT.

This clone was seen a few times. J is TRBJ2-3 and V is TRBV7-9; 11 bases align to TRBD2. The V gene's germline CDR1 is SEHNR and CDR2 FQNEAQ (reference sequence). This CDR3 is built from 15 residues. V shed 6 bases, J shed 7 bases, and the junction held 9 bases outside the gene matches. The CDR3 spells CASSSGTSGWNTQYF. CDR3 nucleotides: TGTGCCAGCAGTTCCGGGACTAGCGGTTGGAATACGCAGTATTTT.

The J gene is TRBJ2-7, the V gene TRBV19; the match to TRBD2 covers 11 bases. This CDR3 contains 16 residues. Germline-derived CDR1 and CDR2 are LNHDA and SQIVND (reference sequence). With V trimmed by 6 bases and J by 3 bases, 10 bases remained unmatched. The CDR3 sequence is CASREIAGGDHYEQYF. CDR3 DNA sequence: TGTGCCAGTAGGGAAATAGCGGGAGGGGACCACTACGAGCAGTACTTC.

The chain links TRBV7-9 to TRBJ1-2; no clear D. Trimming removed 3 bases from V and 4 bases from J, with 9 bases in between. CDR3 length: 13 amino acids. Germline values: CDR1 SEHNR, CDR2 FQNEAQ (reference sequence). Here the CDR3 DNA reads TGTGCCAGCAGCTTGGGCGGGGTCTATGGCTACACCTTC. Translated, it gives CASSLGGVYGYTF. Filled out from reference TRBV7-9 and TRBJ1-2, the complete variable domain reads DTGVSQNPRHKITKRGQNVTFRCDPISEHNRLYWYRQTLGQGPEFLTYFQNEAQLEKSRLLSDRFSAERPKGSFSTLEIQRTEQGDSAMYLCASSLGGVYGYTFGSGTRLTVV.

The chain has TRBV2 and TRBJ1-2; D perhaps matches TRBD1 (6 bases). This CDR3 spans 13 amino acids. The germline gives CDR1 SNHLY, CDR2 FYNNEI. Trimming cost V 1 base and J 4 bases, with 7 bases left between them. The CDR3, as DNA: TGTGCCAGCAGTGAAGGACAGGCCTATGGCTACACCTTC. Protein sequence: CASSEGQAYGYTF. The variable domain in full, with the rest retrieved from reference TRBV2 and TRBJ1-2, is EPEVTQTPSHQVTQMGQEVILRCVPISNHLYFYWYRQILGQKVEFLVSFYNNEISEKSEIFDDQFSVERPDGSNFTLKIRSTKLEDSAMYFCASSEGQAYGYTFGSGTRLTVV.

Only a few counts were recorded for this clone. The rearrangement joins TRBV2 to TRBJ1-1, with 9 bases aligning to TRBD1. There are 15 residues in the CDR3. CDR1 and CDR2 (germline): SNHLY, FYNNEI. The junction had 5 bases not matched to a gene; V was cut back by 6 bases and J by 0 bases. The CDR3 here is CASREQGAVNTEAFF. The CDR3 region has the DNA TGTGCCAGCAGAGAACAGGGGGCGGTGAACACTGAAGCTTTCTTT.

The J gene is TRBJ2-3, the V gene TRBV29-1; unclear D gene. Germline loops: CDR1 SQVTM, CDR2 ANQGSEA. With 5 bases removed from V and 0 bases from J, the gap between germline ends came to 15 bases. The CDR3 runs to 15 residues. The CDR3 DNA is TGCAGCGTTTTGAGGCCGGAGACTAGCACAGATACGCAGTATTTT. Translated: CSVLRPETSTDTQYF.

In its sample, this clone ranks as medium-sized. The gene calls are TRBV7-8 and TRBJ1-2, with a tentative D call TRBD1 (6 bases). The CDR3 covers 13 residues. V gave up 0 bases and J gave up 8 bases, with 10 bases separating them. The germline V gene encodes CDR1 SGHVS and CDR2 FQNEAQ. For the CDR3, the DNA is TGTGCCAGCAGCTTAGCAGGACAGCAAGGCTACACCTTC. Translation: CASSLAGQQGYTF. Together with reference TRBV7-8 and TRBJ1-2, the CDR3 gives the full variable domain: GAGVSQSPRYKVAKRGQDVALRCDPISGHVSLFWYQQALGQGPEFLTYFQNEAQLDKSGLPSDRFFAERPEGSVSTLKIQRTQQEDSAVYLCASSLAGQQGYTFGSGTRLTVV.

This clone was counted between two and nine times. The CDR3: CASRPTGSDEKLFF. The CDR3 DNA sequence: TGTGCCAGTAGGCCGACAGGGAGTGATGAAAAACTGTTTTTT. The chain uses TRBV19 and TRBJ1-4, with 7 bases lining up with TRBD1. CDR3 length: 14 residues. CDR1 is LNHDA and CDR2 is SQIVND in the germline V gene (reference sequence). Germline trimming cut 6 bases from V and 6 bases from J; bases unmatched to any gene: 7.

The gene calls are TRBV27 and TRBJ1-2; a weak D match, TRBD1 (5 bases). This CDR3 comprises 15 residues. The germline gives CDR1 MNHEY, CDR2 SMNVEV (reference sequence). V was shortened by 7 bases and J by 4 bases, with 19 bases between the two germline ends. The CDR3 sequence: CASTNSPGTGYGYTF. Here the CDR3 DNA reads TGTGCCAGCACAAACTCCCCCGGGACCGGCTATGGCTACACCTTC.

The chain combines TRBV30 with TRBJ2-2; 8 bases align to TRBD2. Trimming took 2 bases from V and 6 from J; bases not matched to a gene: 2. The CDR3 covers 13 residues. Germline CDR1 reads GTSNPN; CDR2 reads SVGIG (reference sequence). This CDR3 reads CAWSRTSSGELFF. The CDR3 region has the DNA TGTGCCTGGAGTCGGACTAGCTCCGGGGAGCTGTTTTTT.

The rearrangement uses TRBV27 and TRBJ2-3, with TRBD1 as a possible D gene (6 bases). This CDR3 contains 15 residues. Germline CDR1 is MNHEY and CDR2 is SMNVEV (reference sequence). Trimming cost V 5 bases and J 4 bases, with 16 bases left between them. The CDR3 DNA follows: TGTGCCAGCAGTACACAGGGCCTTGGTTCAGATACGCAGTATTTT. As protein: CASSTQGLGSDTQYF.

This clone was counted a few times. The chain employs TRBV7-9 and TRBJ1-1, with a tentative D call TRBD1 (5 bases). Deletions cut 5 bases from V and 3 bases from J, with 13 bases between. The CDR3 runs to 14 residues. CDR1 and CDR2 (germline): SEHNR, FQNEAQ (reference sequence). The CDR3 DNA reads TGTGCCAGCAGCCTCTGGGGGGGGGACACTGAAGCTTTCTTT. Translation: CASSLWGGDTEAFF.

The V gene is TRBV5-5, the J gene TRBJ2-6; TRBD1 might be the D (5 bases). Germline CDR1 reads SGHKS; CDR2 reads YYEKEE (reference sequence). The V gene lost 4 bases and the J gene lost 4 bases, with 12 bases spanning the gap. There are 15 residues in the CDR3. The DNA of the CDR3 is TGTGCCAGCAGCATAGGGGTTTCCGGGGCCAACGTCCTGACTTTC. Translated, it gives CASSIGVSGANVLTF.

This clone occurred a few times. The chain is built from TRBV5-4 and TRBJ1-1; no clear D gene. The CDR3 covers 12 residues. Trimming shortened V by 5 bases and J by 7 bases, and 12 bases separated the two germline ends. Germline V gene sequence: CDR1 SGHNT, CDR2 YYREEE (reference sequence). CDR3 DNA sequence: TGTGCCAGCAGTCTTTCAGGCCGTGAAGCTTTCTTT. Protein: CASSLSGREAFF. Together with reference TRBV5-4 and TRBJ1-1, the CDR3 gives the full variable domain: ETGVTQSPTHLIKTRGQQVTLRCSSQSGHNTVSWYQQALGQGPQFIFQYYREEENGRGNFPPRFSGLQFPNYSSELNVNALELDDSALYLCASSLSGREAFFGQGTRLTVV.